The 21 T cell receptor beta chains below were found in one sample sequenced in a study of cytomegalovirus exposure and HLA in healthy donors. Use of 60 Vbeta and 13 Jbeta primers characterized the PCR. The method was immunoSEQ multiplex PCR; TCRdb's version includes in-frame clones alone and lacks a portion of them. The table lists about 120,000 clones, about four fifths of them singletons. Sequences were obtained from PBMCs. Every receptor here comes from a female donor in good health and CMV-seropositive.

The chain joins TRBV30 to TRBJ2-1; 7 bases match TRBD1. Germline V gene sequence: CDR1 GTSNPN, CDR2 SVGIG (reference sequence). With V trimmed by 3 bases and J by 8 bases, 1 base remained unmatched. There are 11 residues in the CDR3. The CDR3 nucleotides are TGTGCCTGGAGCAGGGGGTATGAGCAGTTCTTC. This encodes CAWSRGYEQFF.

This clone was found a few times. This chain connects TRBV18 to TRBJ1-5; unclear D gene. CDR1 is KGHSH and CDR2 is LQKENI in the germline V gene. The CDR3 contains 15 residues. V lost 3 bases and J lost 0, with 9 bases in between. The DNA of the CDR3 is TGTGCCAGCTCACCTCGACAAAATAGCAATCAGCCCCAGCATTTT. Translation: CASSPRQNSNQPQHF.

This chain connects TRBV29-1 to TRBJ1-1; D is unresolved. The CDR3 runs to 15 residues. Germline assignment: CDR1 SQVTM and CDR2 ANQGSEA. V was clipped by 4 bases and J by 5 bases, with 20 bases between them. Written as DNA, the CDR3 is TGCAGCGTTGCCCCACGATGGGGAGTAGGGACTGAAGCTTTCTTT. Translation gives CSVAPRWGVGTEAFF.

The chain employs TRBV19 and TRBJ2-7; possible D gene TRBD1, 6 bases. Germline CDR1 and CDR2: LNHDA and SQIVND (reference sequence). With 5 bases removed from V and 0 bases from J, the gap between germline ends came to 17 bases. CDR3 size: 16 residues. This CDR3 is CASSYSRTVSSYEQYF. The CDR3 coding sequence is TGTGCCAGTAGTTACTCGCGGACAGTTAGCTCCTACGAGCAGTACTTC. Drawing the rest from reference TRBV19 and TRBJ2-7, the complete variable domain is DGGITQSPKYLFRKEGQNVTLSCEQNLNHDAMYWYRQDPGQGLRLIYYSQIVNDFQKGDIAEGYSVSREKKESFPLTVTSAQKNPTAFYLCASSYSRTVSSYEQYFGPGTRLTVT.

The CDR3 nucleotides read TGTGCCAGTAGTCCCCCCCGTGGCAGGGGTCGGGGCTACACCTTC. Protein product: CASSPPRGRGRGYTF. The J gene is TRBJ1-2, the V gene TRBV19, with D possibly being TRBD1 (6 bases). The length of the CDR3 is 15 residues. Germline V lookup: CDR1 LNHDA, CDR2 SQIVND (reference sequence). Deletions cut 5 bases from V and 8 bases from J, with 21 bases between.

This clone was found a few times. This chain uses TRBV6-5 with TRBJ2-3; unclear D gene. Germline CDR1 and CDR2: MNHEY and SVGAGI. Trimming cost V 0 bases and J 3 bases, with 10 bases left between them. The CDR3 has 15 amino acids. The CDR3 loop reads CASSYSLVWTDTQYF. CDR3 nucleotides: TGTGCCAGCAGTTACTCGTTAGTATGGACAGATACGCAGTATTTT.

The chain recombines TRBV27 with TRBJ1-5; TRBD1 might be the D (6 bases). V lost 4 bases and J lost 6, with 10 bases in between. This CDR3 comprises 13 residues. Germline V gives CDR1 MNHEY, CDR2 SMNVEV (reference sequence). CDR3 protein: CASSYSGVQPQHF. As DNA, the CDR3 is TGTGCCAGCAGTTATTCAGGGGTTCAGCCCCAGCATTTT.

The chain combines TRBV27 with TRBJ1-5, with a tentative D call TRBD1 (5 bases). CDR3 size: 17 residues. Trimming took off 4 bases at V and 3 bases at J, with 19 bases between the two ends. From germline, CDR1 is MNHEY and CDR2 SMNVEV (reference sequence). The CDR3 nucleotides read TGTGCCAGCAGTTCACCCGCGACAGACAGACCCAATCAGCCCCAGCATTTT. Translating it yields CASSSPATDRPNQPQHF.

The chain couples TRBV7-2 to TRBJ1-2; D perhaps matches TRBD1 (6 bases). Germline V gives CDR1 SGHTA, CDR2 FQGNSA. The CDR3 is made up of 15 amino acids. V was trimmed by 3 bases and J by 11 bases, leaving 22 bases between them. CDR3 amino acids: CASSFNHGTWVYYTF. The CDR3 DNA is TGTGCCAGCAGCTTCAACCACGGGACATGGGTTTATTACACCTTC. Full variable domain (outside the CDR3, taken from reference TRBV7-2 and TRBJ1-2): GAGVSQSPSNKVTEKGKDVELRCDPISGHTALYWYRQSLGQGLEFLIYFQGNSAPDKSGLPSDRFSAERTGGSVSTLTIQRTQQEDSAVYLCASSFNHGTWVYYTFGSGTRLTVV.

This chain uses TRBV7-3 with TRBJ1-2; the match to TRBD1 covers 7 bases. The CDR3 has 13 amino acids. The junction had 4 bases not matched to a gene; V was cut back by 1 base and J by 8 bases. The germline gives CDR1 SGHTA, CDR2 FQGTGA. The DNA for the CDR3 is TGTGCCAGCAGCTTAAGGCAGGGGGAAGGCTACACCTTC. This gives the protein CASSLRQGEGYTF.

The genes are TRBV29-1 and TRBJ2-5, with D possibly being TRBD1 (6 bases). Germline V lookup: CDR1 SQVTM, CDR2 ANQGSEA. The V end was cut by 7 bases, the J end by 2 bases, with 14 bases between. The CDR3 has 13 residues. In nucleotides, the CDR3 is TGCAGCGCCACAAACAGGGCGCAAGAGACCCAGTACTTC. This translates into CSATNRAQETQYF. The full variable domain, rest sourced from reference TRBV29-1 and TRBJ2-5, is SAVISQKPSRDICQRGTSLTIQCQVDSQVTMMFWYRQQPGQSLTLIATANQGSEATYESGFVIDKFPISRPNLTFSTLTVSNMSPEDSSIYLCSATNRAQETQYFGPGTRLLVL.

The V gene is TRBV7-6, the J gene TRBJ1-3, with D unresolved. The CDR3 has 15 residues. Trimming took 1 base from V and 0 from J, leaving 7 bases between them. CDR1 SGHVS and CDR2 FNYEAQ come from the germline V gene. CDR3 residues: CASSLGRGSGNTIYF. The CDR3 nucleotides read TGTGCCAGCAGCTTAGGGCGAGGCTCTGGAAACACCATATATTTT.

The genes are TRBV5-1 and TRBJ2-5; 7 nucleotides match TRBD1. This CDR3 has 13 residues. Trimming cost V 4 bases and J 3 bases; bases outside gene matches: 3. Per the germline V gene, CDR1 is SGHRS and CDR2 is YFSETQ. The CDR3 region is CASSPGTEETQYF. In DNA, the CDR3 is TGCGCCAGCAGCCCTGGGACAGAAGAGACCCAGTACTTC.

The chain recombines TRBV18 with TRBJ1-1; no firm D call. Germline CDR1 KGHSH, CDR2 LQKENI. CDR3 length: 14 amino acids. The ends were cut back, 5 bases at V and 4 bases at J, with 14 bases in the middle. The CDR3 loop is CASSAGDDGTEAFF. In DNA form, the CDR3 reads TGTGCCAGCTCAGCCGGGGATGACGGCACTGAAGCTTTCTTT.

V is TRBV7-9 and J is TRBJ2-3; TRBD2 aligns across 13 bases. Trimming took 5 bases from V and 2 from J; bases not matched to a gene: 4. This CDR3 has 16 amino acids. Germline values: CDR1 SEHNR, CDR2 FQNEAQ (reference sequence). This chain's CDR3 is CASSPGLAGITDTQYF. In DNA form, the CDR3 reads TGTGCCAGCAGCCCGGGACTAGCGGGGATCACAGATACGCAGTATTTT.

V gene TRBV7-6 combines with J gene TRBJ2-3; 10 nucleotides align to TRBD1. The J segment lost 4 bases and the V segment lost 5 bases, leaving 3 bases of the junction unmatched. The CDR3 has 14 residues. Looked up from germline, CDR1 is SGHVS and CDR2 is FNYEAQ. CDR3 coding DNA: TGTGCCAGCAGCCTGGGGACAGGGGCAGATACGCAGTATTTT. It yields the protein CASSLGTGADTQYF.

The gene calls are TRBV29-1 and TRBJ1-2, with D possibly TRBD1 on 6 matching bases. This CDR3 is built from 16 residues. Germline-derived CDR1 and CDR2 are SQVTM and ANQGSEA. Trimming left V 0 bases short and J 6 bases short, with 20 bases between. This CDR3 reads CSVEEGGAGLRNGYTF. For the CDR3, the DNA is TGCAGCGTTGAAGAAGGGGGGGCAGGCCTCCGGAATGGCTACACCTTC.

The CDR3 region has the DNA TGTGCCAGCAGCGGGGACAGTCAACCCTACAATGAGCAGTTCTTC. Encoded protein: CASSGDSQPYNEQFF. The chain links TRBV7-2 to TRBJ2-1; TRBD1 matches at 7 bases. The CDR3 consists of 15 residues. J was trimmed by 2 bases and V by 5 bases; bases with no gene match: 6. The germline gives CDR1 SGHTA, CDR2 FQGNSA.

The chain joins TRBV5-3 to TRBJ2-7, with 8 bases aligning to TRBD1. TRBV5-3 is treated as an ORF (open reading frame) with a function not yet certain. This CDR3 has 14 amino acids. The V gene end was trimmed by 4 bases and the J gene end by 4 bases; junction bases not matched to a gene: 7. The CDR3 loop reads CARSARDRLYEQYF. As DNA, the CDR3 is TGTGCCAGAAGCGCCCGGGACAGGCTTTACGAGCAGTACTTC.

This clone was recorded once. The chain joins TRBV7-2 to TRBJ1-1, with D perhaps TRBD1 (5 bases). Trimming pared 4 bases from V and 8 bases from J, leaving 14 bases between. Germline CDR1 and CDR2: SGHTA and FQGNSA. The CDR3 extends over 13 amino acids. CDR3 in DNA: TGTGCCAGCAGCTGGGGGGTGGGGGGAGAAGCTTTCTTT. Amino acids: CASSWGVGGEAFF.

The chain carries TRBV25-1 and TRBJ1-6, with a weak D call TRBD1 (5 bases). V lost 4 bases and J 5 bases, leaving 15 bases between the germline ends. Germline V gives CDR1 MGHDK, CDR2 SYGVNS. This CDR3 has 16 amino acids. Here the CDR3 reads CASSAMLGPDNSPLHF. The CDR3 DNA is TGTGCCAGCAGTGCCATGTTGGGGCCCGATAATTCACCCCTCCACTTT. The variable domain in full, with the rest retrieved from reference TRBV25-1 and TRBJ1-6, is EADIYQTPRYLVIGTGKKITLECSQTMGHDKMYWYQQDPGMELHLIHYSYGVNSTEKGDLSSESTVSRIRTEHFPLTLESARPSHTSQYLCASSAMLGPDNSPLHFGNGTRLTVT.